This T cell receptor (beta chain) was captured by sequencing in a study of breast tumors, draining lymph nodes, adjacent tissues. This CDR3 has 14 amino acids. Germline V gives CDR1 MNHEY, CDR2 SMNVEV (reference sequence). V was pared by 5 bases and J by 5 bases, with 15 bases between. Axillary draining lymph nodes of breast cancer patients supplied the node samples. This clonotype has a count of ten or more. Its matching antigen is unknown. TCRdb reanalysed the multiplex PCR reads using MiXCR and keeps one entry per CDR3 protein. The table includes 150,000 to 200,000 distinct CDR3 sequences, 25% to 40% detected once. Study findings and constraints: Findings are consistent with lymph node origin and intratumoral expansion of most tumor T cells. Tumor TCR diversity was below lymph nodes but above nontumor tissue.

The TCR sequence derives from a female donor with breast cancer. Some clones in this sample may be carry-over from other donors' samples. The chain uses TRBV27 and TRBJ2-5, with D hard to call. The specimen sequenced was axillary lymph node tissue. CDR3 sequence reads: CASSPMNSQETQYF. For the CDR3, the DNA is TGTGCCAGCAGTCCTATGAACTCACAGGAGACCCAGTACTTC.